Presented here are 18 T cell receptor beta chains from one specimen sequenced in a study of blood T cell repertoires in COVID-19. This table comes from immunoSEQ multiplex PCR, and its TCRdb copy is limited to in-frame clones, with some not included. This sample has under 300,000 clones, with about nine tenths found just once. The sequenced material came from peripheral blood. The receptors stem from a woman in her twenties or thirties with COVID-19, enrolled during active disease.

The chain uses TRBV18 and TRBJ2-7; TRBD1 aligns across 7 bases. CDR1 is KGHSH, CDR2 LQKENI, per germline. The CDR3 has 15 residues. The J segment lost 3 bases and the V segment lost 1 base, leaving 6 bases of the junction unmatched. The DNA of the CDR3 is TGTGCCAGCTCACCACTCCAGGGGGTGGGCTACGAGCAGTACTTC. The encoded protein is CASSPLQGVGYEQYF. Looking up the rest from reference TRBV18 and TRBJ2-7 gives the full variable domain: NAGVMQNPRHLVRRRGQEARLRCSPMKGHSHVYWYRQLPEEGLKFMVYLQKENIIDESGMPKERFSAEFPKEGPSILRIQQVVRGDSAAYFCASSPLQGVGYEQYFGPGTRLTVT.

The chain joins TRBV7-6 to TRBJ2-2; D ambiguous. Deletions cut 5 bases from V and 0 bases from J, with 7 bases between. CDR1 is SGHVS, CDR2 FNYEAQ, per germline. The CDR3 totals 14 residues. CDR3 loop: CASSPQANTGELFF. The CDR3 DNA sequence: TGTGCCAGCAGCCCGCAGGCGAACACCGGGGAGCTGTTTTTT.

CDR3 sequence (DNA): TGTGCCAGCTCACATGGCAGAAAAAACATTCAGTACTTC. Residues: CASSHGRKNIQYF. The rearrangement uses TRBV12-3 or TRBV12-4 and TRBJ2-4; the D is unclear. V dropped 8 bases and J dropped 4 bases, with 12 bases sitting between them. The CDR3 is made up of 13 amino acids.

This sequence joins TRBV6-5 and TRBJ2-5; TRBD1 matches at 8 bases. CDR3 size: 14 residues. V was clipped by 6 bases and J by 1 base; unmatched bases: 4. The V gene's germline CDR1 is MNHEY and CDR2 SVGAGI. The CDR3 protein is CASRRQGFQETQYF. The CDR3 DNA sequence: TGTGCCAGCAGAAGACAGGGGTTCCAAGAGACCCAGTACTTC.

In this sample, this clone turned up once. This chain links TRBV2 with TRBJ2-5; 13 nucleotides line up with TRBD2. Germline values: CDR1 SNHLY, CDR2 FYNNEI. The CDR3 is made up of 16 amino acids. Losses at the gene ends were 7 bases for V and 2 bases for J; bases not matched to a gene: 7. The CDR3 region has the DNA TGTGCCAGCACCGGACTAGCGGGGGCCCCTCAAGAGACCCAGTACTTC. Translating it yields CASTGLAGAPQETQYF.

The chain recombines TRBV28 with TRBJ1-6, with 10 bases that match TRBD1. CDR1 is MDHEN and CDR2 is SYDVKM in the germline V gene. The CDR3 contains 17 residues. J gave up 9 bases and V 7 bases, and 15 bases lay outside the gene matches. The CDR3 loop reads CASKNRRDRGIISPLHF. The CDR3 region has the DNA TGTGCCAGCAAGAACCGTAGGGACAGGGGAATTATTTCACCCCTCCACTTT.

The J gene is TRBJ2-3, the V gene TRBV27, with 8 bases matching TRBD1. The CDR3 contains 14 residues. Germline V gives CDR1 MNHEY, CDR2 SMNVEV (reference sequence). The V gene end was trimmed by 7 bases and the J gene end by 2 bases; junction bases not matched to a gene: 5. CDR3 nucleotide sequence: TGTGCCAGCAATCCGGGACAGGTCACAGATACGCAGTATTTT. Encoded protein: CASNPGQVTDTQYF.

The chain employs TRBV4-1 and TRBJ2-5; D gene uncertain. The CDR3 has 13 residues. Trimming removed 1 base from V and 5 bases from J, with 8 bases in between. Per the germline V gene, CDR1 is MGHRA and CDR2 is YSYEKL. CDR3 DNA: TGCGCCAGCAGCCAAGTTCTATCCGAGACCCAGTACTTC. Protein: CASSQVLSETQYF.

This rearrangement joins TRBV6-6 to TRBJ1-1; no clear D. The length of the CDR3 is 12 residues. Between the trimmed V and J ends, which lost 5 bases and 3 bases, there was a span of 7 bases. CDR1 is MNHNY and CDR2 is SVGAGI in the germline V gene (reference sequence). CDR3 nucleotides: TGTGCCAGCAGTAAACAGTACACTGAAGCTTTCTTT. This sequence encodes CASSKQYTEAFF.

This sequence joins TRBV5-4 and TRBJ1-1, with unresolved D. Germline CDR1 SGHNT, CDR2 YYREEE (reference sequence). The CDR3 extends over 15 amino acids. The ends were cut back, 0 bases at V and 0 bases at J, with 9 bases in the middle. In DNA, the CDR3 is TGTGCCAGCAGCTTGGTGGTAGGAGTGAACACTGAAGCTTTCTTT. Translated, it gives CASSLVVGVNTEAFF.

The CDR3 DNA reads as TGTGCCAGCAGTCCGAGAGGCGCCGGGGAGCAGTACTTC. Amino acids: CASSPRGAGEQYF. V usage is TRBV27 and J usage is TRBJ2-7; D ambiguous. Trimming removed 5 bases from V and 7 bases from J, with 15 bases in between. Germline V gives CDR1 MNHEY, CDR2 SMNVEV (reference sequence). This CDR3 spans 13 amino acids.

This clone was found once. Here the CDR3 DNA reads TGTGCCAGCAGCTTAAGGACGGGGAATCAGCCCCAGCATTTT. This translates into CASSLRTGNQPQHF. This chain links TRBV5-6 with TRBJ1-5; D is uncertain. This CDR3 spans 14 amino acids. Germline CDR1 reads SGHDT; CDR2 reads YYEEEE. V lost 2 bases and J lost 4, with 10 bases in between.

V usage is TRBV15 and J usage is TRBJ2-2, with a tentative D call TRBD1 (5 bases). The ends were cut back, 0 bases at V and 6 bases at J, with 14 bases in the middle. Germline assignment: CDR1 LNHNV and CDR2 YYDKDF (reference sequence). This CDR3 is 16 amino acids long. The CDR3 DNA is TGTGCCACCAGCAGAGATGGCAGGGATATCTCCGGGGAGCTGTTTTTT. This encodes CATSRDGRDISGELFF.

The CDR3 sequence is CSTWDYRDTQYF. Here the CDR3 DNA reads TGCAGCACCTGGGACTACCGGGATACGCAGTATTTT. The V and J genes are TRBV29-1 and TRBJ2-3; TRBD2 agrees at 7 bases. This CDR3 has 12 residues. With 8 bases clipped from V and 6 bases from J, the junction kept 8 bases outside the gene matches. Germline V gene sequence: CDR1 SQVTM, CDR2 ANQGSEA.

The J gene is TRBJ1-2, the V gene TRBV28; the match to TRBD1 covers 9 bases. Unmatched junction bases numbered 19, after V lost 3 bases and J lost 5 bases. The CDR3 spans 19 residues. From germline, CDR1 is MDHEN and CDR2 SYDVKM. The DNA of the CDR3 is TGTGCCAGCAGTTTGCCCTCCGGGACAGGGACGTGGGACGAGTATGGCTACACCTTC. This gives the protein CASSLPSGTGTWDEYGYTF.

CDR3 nucleotides: TGTGCCAGCAGCTGGGGCAGGGATCAGCCCCAGCATTTT. It encodes CASSWGRDQPQHF. The rearrangement joins TRBV5-6 to TRBJ1-5; D is possibly TRBD1 (5 bases). CDR1 SGHDT and CDR2 YYEEEE come from the germline V gene. Trimming stripped 3 bases from V and 5 bases from J, with 9 bases between. The CDR3 sequence is 13 residues long.

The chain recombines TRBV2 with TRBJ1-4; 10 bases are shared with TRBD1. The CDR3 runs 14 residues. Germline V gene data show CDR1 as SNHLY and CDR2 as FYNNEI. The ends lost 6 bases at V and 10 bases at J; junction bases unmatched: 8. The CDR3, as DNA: TGTGCCAGCAGCGGCGACAGGGGGCCTGTAAAACTGTTTTTT. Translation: CASSGDRGPVKLFF.

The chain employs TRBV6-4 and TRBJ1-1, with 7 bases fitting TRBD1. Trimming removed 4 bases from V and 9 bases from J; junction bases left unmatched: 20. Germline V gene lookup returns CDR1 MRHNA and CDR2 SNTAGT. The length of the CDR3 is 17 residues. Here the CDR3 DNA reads TGTGCCAGCAGTGCTGGTATGGGACAGTCCCCTGGGAACCAAGCTTTCTTT. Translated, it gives CASSAGMGQSPGNQAFF.